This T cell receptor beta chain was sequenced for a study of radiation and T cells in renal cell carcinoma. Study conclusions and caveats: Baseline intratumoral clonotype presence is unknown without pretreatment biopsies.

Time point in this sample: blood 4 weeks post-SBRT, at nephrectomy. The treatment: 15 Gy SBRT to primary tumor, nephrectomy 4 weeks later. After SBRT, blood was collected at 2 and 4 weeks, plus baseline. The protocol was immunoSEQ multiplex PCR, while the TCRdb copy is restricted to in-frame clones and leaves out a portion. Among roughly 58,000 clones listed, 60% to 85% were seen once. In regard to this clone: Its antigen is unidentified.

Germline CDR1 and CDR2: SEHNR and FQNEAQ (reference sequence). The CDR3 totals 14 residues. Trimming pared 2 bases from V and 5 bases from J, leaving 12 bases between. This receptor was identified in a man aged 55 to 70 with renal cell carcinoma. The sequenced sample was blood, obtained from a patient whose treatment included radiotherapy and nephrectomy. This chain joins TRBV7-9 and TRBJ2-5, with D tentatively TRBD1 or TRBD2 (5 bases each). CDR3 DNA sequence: TGTGCCAGCAGCTTATGGGGGTCCGGGGAGACCCAGTACTTC. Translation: CASSLWGSGETQYF. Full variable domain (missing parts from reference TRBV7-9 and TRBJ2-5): DTGVSQNPRHKITKRGQNVTFRCDPISEHNRLYWYRQTLGQGPEFLTYFQNEAQLEKSRLLSDRFSAERPKGSFSTLEIQRTEQGDSAMYLCASSLWGSGETQYFGPGTRLLVL.